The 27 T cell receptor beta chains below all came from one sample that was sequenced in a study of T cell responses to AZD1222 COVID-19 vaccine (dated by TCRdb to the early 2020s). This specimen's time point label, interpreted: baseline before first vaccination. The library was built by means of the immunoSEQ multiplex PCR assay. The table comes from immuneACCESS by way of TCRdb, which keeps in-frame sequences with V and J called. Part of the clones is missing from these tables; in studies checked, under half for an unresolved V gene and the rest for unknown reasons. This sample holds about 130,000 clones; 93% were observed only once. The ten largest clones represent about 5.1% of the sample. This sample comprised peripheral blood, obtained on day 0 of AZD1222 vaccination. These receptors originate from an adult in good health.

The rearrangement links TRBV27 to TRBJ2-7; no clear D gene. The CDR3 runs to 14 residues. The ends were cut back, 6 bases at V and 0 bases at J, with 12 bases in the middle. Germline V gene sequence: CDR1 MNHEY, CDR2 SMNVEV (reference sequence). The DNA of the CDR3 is TGTGCCAGCAGGTCTTACGGTAGCTCCTACGAGCAGTACTTC. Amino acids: CASRSYGSSYEQYF.

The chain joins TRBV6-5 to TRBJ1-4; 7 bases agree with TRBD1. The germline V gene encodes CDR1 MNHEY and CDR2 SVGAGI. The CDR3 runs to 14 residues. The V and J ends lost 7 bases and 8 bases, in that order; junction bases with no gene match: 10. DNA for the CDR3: TGTGCCAGCACTGTGGACAGGTTCGGGGAAAAACTGTTTTTT. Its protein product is CASTVDRFGEKLFF.

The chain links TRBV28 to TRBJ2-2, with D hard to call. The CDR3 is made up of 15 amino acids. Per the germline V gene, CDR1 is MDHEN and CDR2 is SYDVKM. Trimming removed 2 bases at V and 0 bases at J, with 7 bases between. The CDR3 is CASSLPVANTGELFF. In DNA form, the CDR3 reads TGTGCCAGCAGTTTACCCGTCGCGAACACCGGGGAGCTGTTTTTT.

The CDR3 protein is CASSPQDRVNYGYTF. The CDR3 region has the DNA TGTGCCAGCAGCCCTCAGGACAGGGTGAACTATGGCTACACCTTC. J is TRBJ1-2 and V is TRBV7-6, with 8 positions matching TRBD1. J gave up 2 bases and V 5 bases, and 7 bases lay outside the gene matches. Germline lookup yields CDR1 SGHVS and CDR2 FNYEAQ. The CDR3 is 15 amino acids.

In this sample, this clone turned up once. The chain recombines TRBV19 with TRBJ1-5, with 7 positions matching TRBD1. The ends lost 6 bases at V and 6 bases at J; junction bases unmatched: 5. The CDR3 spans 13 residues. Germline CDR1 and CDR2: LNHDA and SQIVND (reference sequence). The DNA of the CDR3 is TGTGCCAGTAGGGGACAGAACTCTCAGCCCCAGCATTTT. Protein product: CASRGQNSQPQHF.

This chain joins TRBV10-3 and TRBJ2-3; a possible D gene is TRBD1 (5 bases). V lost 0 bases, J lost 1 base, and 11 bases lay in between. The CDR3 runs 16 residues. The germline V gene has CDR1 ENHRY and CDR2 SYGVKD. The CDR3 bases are TGTGCCATCAGTGAGTCAAGGGGAAGAGGCACAGATACGCAGTATTTT. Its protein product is CAISESRGRGTDTQYF.

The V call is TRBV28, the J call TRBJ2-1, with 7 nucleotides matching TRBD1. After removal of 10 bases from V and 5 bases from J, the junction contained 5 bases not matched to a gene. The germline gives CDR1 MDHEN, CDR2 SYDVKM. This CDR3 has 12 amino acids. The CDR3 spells CATGDSNNEQFF. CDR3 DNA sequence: TGTGCCACCGGGGACAGTAACAATGAGCAGTTCTTC.

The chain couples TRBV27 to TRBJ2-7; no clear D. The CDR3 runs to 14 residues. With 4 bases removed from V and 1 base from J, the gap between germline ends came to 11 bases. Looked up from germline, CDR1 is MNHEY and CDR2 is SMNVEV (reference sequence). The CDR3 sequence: CASSSSVGSYEQYF. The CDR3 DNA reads TGTGCCAGCAGTTCGTCCGTGGGGTCCTACGAGCAGTACTTC.

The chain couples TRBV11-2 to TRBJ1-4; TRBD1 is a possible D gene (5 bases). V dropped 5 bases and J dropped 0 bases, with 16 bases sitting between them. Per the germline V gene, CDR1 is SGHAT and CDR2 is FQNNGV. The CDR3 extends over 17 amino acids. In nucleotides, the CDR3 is TGTGCCAGCAGCGTAAGGACACCCGACCCAACTAATGAAAAACTGTTTTTT. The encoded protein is CASSVRTPDPTNEKLFF.

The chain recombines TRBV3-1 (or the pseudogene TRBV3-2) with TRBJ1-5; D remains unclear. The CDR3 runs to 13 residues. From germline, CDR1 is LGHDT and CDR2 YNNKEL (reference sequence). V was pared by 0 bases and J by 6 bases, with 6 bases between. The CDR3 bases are TGTGCCAGCAGCCAAGATCCGACTCAGCCCCAGCATTTT. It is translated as CASSQDPTQPQHF.

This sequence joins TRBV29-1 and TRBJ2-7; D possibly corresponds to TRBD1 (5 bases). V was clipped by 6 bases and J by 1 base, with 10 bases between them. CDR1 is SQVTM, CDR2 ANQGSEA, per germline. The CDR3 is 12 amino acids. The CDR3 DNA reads TGCAGCGTCCCCGGACAATCCTACGAGCAGTACTTC. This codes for CSVPGQSYEQYF.

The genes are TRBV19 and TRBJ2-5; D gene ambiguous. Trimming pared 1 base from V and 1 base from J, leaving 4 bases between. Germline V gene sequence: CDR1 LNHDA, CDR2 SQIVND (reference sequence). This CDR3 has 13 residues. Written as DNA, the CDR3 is TGTGCCAGTAGTATAGCCCTCCAAGAGACCCAGTACTTC. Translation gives CASSIALQETQYF.

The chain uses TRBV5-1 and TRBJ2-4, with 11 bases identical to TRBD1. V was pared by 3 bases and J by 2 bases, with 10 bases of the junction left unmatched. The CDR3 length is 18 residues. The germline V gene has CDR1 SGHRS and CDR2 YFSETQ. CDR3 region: CASSWGQGEVNSKNIQYF. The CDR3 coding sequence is TGCGCCAGCAGCTGGGGACAGGGGGAGGTCAACTCCAAAAACATTCAGTACTTC.

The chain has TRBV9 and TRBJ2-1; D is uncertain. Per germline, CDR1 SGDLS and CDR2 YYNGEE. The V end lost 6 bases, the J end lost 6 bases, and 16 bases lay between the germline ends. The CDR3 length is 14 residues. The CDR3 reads CASTFGVQANEQFF. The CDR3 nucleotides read TGTGCCAGCACGTTTGGGGTTCAGGCCAATGAGCAGTTCTTC.

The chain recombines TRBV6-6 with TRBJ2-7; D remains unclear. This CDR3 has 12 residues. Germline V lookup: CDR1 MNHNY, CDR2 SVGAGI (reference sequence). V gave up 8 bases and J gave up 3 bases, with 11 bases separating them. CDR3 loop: CASSDADYEQYF. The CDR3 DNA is TGTGCCAGCTCGGACGCAGACTACGAGCAGTACTTC.

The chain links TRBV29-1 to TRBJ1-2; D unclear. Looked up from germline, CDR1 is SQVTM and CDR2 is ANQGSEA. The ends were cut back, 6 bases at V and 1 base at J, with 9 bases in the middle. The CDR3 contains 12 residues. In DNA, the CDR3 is TGCAGCGTGGAGGGATTTAACTATGGCTACACCTTC. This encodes CSVEGFNYGYTF.

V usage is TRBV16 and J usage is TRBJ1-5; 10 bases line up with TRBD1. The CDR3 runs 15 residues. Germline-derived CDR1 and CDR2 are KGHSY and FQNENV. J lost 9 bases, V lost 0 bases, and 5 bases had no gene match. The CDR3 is CASSQSGTGDRPQHF. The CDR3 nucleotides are TGTGCCAGCAGCCAATCGGGGACAGGGGATCGGCCCCAGCATTTT. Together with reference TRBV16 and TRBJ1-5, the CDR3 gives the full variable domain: GEEVAQTPKHLVRGEGQKAKLYCAPIKGHSYVFWYQQVLKNEFKFLISFQNENVFDETGMPKERFSAKCLPNSPCSLEIQATKLEDSAVYFCASSQSGTGDRPQHFGDGTRLSIL.

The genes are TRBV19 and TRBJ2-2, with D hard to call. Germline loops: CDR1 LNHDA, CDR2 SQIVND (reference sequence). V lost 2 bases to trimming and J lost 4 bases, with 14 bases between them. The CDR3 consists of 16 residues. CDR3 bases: TGTGCCAGTAGTATACTAGTTGGTTCGGGCACCGGGGAGCTGTTTTTT. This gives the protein CASSILVGSGTGELFF.

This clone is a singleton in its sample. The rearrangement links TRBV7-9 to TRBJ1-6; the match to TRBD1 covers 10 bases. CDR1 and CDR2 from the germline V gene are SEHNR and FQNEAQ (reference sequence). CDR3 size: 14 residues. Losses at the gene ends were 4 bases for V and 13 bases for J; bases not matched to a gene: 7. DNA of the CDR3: TGTGCCAGCAGCTACGGGACAGGGGAGAGGCCCCTCCACTTT. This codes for CASSYGTGERPLHF.

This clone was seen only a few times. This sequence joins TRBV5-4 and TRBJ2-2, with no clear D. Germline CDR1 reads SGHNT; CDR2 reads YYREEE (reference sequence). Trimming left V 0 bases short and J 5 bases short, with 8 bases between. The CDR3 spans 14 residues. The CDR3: CASSLGAWTGELFF. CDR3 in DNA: TGTGCCAGCAGCTTGGGGGCCTGGACCGGGGAGCTGTTTTTT.

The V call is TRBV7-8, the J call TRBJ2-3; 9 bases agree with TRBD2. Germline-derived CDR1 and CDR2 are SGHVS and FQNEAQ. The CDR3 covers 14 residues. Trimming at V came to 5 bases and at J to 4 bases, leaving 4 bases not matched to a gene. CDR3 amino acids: CASSHSGRADTQYF. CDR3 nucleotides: TGTGCCAGCAGCCATAGCGGGAGAGCAGATACGCAGTATTTT.

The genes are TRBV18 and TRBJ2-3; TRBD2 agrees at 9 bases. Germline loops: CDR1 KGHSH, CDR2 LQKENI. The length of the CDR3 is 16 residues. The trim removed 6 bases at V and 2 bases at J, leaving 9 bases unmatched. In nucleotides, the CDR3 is TGTGCCAGCTCCCCAGAGCTAGCGGGAAACACAGATACGCAGTATTTT. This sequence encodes CASSPELAGNTDTQYF.

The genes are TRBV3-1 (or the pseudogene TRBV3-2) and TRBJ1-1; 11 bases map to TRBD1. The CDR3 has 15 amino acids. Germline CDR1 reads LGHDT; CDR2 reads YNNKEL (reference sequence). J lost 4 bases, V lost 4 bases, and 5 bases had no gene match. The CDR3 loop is CASSRTGGVSTEAFF. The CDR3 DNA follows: TGTGCCAGCAGCCGGACAGGGGGCGTGAGCACTGAAGCTTTCTTT.

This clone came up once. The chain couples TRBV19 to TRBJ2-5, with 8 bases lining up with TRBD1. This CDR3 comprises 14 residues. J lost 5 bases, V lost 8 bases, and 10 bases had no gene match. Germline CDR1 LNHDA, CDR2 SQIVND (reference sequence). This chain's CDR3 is CASASSGGGETQYF. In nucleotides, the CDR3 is TGTGCCAGTGCGTCCTCAGGGGGCGGGGAGACCCAGTACTTC. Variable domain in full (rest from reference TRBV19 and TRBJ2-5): DGGITQSPKYLFRKEGQNVTLSCEQNLNHDAMYWYRQDPGQGLRLIYYSQIVNDFQKGDIAEGYSVSREKKESFPLTVTSAQKNPTAFYLCASASSGGGETQYFGPGTRLLVL.

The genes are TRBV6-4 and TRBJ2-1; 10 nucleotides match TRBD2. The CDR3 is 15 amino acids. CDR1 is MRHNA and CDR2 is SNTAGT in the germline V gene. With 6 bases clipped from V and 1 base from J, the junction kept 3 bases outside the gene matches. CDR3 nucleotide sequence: TGTGCCAGCAGCATACTAGCGGGATCCTACAATGAGCAGTTCTTC. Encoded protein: CASSILAGSYNEQFF.

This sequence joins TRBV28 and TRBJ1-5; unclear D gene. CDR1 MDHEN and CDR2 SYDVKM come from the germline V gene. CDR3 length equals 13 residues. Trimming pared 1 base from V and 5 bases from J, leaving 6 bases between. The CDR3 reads CASSLYSDQPQHF. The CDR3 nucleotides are TGTGCCAGCAGTTTATACAGTGATCAGCCCCAGCATTTT.

The CDR3 coding sequence is TGTGCCAGCAGCGTTGACCACCTCTCCTACGAGCAGTACTTC. Translating it yields CASSVDHLSYEQYF. The rearrangement links TRBV5-4 to TRBJ2-7; D gene uncertain. The germline CDR1 and CDR2 sequences are SGHNT and YYREEE (reference sequence). Trimming shortened V by 4 bases and J by 0 bases, and 11 bases separated the two germline ends. The CDR3 covers 14 residues.